This note documents a single TCR beta chain sequence. Its antigen is still unknown. Germline V gene data show CDR1 as MNHEY and CDR2 as SVGAGI. There are 13 residues in the CDR3. The ends were cut back, 6 bases at V and 0 bases at J, with 9 bases in the middle. Measured with immunoSEQ multiplex PCR; TCRdb has only the in-frame clones, and not every one. The sample consists of 630,000 or so clones, nearly 98% of them appearing once. This specimen belongs to a study of shared clonotypes between healthy human individuals. Overall study findings and caveats: Deeper or shallower sequencing was expected to change how clonotypes are shared among donors. Rarefaction gave evidence that sorted-subset sequencing remained incomplete despite large depth.

The naive CD8 fraction comprised CD45RO-negative cells positively selected for CCR7 and excluded terminally differentiated effector memory CD45RA+ cells. Those who donated were healthy HIV-negative adults, with no recent acute infections or vaccinations reported. The chain has TRBV6-5 and TRBJ2-7, with D perhaps matching TRBD2 (5 bases). Input material: naive CD8+ T cells sorted from blood. The sequence was collected from a man aged 25 to 40 in good health. The CDR3 is CASSPGLSYEQYF. DNA of the CDR3: TGTGCCAGCAGCCCCGGACTCTCCTACGAGCAGTACTTC.